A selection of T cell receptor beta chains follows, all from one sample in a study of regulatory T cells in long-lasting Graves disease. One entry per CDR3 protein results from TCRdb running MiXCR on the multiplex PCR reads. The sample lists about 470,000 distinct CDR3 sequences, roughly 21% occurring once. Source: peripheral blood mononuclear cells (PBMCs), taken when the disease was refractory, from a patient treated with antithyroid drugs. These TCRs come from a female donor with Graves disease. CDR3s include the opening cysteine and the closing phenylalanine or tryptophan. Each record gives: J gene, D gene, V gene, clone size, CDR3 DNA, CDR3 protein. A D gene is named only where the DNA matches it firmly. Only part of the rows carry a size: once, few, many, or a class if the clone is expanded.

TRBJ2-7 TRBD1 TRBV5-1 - TGCGCCAGCAGCTTGGGGGGACAGACATCGGGCGAGCAGTACTTC CASSLGGQTSGEQYF
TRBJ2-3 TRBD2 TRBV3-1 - TGTGCCAGCAGCTGGGTACTAGCGGAATCCACAGATACGCAGTATTTT CASSWVLAESTDTQYF
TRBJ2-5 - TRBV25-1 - TGTGCCAGCAGTGAAGGTGTGCTTCAGTACTTC CASSEGVLQYF
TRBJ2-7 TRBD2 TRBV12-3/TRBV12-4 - TGTGCCAGCAGTCCCGGGCTAGCGGGACACGAGCAGTACTTC CASSPGLAGHEQYF
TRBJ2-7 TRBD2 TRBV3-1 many TGTGCCAGCGCAGCTAGCGGACGGGGGGAGCAGTACTTC CASAASGRGEQYF
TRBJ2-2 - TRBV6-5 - TGTGCCAGCAGTTACACAACGGGACTTTTGAACACCGGGGAGCTGTTTTTT CASSYTTGLLNTGELFF
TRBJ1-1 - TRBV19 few TGTGCCAGTAGCCTCGACCGGGCTTTCTTT CASSLDRAFF
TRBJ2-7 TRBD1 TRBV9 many TGTGCCAGCAGCGTAGAACAGGGGACCTCCTACGAGCAGTACTTC CASSVEQGTSYEQYF
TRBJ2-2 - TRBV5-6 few TGTGCCAGCAGGGCAGAACGGGACCGCCCATGGAACACCGGGGAGCTGTTTTTT CASRAERDRPWNTGELFF
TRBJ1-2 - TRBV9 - TGTTCCAGCAGCGTACCCGTAAGTGGGACACCTGGCTACACCTTC CSSSVPVSGTPGYTF
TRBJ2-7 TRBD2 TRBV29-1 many TGCAGCGGCACTACCGGGACTAGCGGGATCTACGAGCAGTACTTC CSGTTGTSGIYEQYF
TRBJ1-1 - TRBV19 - TGTGCCAGTAGTATCGGCCCCGGGTTGAACACTGAAGCTTTCTTT CASSIGPGLNTEAFF
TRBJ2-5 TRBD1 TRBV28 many TGTGCCACCGGCCTTGGGGACAGGCCAGAGACCCAGTACTTC CATGLGDRPETQYF
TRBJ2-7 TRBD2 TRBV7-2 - TGTGCCAGCAGCTTAAGAGCTGTAGCGGGAGTGACGGCGCAGTACTTC CASSLRAVAGVTAQYF
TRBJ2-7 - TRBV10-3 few TGTGCCATCAGTGAGTCCAGGGGGGAAACCTACGAGCAGTACTTC CAISESRGETYEQYF
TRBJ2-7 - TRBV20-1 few TGCAGTGCTAGAGACCCGAGTGAGGGTGGGCTCGAGCAGTACTTC CSARDPSEGGLEQYF
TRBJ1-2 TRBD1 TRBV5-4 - TGTGCCAGCAGCCCGGAACAGGGGAACTATGGCTACACCTTC CASSPEQGNYGYTF
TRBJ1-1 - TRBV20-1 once TGCAGTGCTAGAGATCCCGGCCGAAGGACCACTGAAGCTTTCTTT CSARDPGRRTTEAFF
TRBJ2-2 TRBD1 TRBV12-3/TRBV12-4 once TGTGCCACCATCCTCATGAGCGGACAGGGGGCCGGGGAGCTGTTTTTT CATILMSGQGAGELFF
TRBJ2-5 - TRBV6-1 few TGTGCCAGCAGTCCTGGACAGCATCCGTTTCAAGAGACCCAGTACTTC CASSPGQHPFQETQYF
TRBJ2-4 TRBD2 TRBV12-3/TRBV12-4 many TGTGCCAGCAGTTTATCTAGCGGGAGTCAAGACATTCAGTACTTC CASSLSSGSQDIQYF
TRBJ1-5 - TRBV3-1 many TGTGCCAGCAGCCCAACGGGTCTAGATCAGCCCCAGCATTTT CASSPTGLDQPQHF
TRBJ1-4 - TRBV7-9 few TGTGCCAGCAGCTTGGGCTACAGTGGGCAGGGCCTAAATGAAAAACTGTTTTTT CASSLGYSGQGLNEKLFF
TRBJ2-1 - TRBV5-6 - TGTGCCAGCAGCTTTCGGGGCGGAAGCTCCTACAATGAGCAGTTCTTC CASSFRGGSSYNEQFF
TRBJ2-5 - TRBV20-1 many TGCAGTGCTAGAGATCGGAGAACCACAGTGGCCCAGTACTTC CSARDRRTTVAQYF
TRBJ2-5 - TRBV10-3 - TGTGCCATCAGTGAGCGGGGCCCCACGTACCAAGAGACCCAGTACTTC CAISERGPTYQETQYF
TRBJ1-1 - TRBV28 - TGTGCCAGCAGTTTATTAGCGGGGACGGTCTTCATGAACACTGAAGCTTTCTTT CASSLLAGTVFMNTEAFF
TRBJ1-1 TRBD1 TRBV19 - TGTGCCAGTAGGCCTACAACAGGGGGTTTGACTGAAGCTTTCTTT CASRPTTGGLTEAFF
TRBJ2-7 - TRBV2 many TGTGCCAGCAGTGAAGCGCTTCTGGTATCGGGCGCCGAGCAGTACTTC CASSEALLVSGAEQYF
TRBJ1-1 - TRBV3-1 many TGTGCCAGCAGCCACGGGCAGTGGTACACTGAAGCTTTCTTT CASSHGQWYTEAFF
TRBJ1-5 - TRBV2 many TGTGCCAGCAGTGAAGGTGTGGCAGACAATCAGCCCCAGCATTTT CASSEGVADNQPQHF
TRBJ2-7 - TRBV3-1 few TGTGCCAGCAGCCAAGACGGGGCCTGGAACGAGCAGTACTTC CASSQDGAWNEQYF
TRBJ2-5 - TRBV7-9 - TGTGCCAGCAGCTTATCCAGCGCCGCCCAGTACTTC CASSLSSAAQYF
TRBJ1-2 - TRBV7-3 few TGTGCCAGCAGCTACCCACAAGGCCTAGGCTACACCTTC CASSYPQGLGYTF
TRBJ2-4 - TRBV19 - TGTGCCAGTAGTATTCTAGGCGAGATCCGTCAGTACTTC CASSILGEIRQYF
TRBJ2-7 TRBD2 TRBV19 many TGTGCCAGTAGTATCCAAACTAGCGGGAGGACCCACGAGCAGTACTTC CASSIQTSGRTHEQYF
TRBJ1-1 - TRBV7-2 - TGTGCCAGCAGCTTTACCCCCCCTGGTTCTGAAGCTTTCTTT CASSFTPPGSEAFF
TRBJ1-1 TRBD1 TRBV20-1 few TGCAGTGCTAGAGACGACAGGGAATTGAACACTGAAGCTTTCTTT CSARDDRELNTEAFF
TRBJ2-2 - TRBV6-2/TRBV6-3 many TGTGCCAGCAGTTACGGGGGAACCGGGGAGCTGTTTTTT CASSYGGTGELFF
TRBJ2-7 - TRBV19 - TGTGCCAGTAGTTCCTTCCAGGGTAGCTCCTACGAGCAGTACTTC CASSSFQGSSYEQYF
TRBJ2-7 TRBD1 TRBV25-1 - TGTGCCAGCAGTGGATCCTGGACAGGGCTACACTCCTACGAGCAGTACTTC CASSGSWTGLHSYEQYF
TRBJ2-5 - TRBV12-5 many TGTGCTAGTGGAACGGGGGCCCCCCAAGAGACCCAGTACTTC CASGTGAPQETQYF
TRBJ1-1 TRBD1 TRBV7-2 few TGTGCCAGCAGCTTAGCGTCTGGACAGGGCGTGAACACTGAAGCTTTCTTT CASSLASGQGVNTEAFF
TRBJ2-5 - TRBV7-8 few TGTGCCAGCAGTCCGGACCCTAAAGAGACCCAGTACTTC CASSPDPKETQYF
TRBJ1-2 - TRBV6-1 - TGTGCCAGCAATCTCGACGCTAACTATGGCTACACCTTC CASNLDANYGYTF
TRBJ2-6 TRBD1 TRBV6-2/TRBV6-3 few TGTGCCAGCAGTTGGACAGGACACTCTGGGGCCAACGTCCTGACTTTC CASSWTGHSGANVLTF
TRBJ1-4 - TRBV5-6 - TGTGCCAGCAGTCCGACTCGGTCAACTAATGAAAAACTGTTTTTT CASSPTRSTNEKLFF
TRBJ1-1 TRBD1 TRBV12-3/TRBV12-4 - TGTGCCAGCAGCCCGACAGGGGGAGGCCTTGAAGCTTTCTTT CASSPTGGGLEAFF
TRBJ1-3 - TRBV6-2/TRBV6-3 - TGTGCCAGCAGTTACTCTGGACCCCTGGCCGGTGGAAACACCATATATTTT CASSYSGPLAGGNTIYF
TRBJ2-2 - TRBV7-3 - TGTGCCAGCAGCTCATCCAAGGGGGGGGCCGGGGAGCTGTTTTTT CASSSSKGGAGELFF
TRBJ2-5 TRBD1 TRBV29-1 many TGCAGCGCAAAATCGTCGACAGGGTACCAAGAGACCCAGTACTTC CSAKSSTGYQETQYF
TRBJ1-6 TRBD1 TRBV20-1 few TGCAGTGCTAGAGAGGACAGGGGCTCACCCCTCCACTTT CSAREDRGSPLHF